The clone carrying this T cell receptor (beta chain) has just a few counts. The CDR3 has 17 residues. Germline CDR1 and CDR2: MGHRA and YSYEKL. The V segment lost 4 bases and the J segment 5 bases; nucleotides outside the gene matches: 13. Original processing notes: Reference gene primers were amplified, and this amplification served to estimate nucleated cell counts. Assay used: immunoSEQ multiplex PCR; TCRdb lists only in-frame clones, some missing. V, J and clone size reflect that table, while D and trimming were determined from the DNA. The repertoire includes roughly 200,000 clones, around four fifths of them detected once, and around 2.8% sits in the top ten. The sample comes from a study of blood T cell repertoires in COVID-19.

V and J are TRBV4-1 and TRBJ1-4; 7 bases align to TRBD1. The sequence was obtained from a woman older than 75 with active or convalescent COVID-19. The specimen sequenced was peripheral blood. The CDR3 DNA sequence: TGCGCCAGCAGCCCGAGAGGGGGCGCCGATAAAAATGAAAAACTGTTTTTT. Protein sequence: CASSPRGGADKNEKLFF.